This T cell receptor (beta chain) was identified during a study of blood T cell repertoires in COVID-19. Study overall: Samples taken during acute and convalescent COVID-19 were collected in the United States, Italy and Spain. Nucleic acid was either cDNA or gDNA, and it came from T cells, B-cell-depleted T cells, or PBMCs.

This CDR3 is 17 amino acids long. In the study's own analysis: Amplification from reference gene primers served as the basis for estimated nucleated cell counts. Profiling relied on immunoSEQ multiplex PCR, and the TCRdb table lists in-frame clones only, not all of them. The DNA was the basis for D and trimming; V, J and clone size are from that table. The sample includes about 99,000 clones, over 75% of them seen just once. Material for sequencing was peripheral blood. The chain is built from TRBV12-2 and TRBJ2-2; TRBD1, the D gene given by the table, was not confirmed from the DNA. TRBV12-2 is termed a pseudogene. The clonotype was recovered from a human donor in a cohort sampled during active COVID-19. Here the CDR3 reads CASRLAKGTIATGELFF. The CDR3 DNA follows: TGTGCAAGTCGCTTAGCCAAAGGGACAATTGCTACCGGGGAGCTGTTTTTT.